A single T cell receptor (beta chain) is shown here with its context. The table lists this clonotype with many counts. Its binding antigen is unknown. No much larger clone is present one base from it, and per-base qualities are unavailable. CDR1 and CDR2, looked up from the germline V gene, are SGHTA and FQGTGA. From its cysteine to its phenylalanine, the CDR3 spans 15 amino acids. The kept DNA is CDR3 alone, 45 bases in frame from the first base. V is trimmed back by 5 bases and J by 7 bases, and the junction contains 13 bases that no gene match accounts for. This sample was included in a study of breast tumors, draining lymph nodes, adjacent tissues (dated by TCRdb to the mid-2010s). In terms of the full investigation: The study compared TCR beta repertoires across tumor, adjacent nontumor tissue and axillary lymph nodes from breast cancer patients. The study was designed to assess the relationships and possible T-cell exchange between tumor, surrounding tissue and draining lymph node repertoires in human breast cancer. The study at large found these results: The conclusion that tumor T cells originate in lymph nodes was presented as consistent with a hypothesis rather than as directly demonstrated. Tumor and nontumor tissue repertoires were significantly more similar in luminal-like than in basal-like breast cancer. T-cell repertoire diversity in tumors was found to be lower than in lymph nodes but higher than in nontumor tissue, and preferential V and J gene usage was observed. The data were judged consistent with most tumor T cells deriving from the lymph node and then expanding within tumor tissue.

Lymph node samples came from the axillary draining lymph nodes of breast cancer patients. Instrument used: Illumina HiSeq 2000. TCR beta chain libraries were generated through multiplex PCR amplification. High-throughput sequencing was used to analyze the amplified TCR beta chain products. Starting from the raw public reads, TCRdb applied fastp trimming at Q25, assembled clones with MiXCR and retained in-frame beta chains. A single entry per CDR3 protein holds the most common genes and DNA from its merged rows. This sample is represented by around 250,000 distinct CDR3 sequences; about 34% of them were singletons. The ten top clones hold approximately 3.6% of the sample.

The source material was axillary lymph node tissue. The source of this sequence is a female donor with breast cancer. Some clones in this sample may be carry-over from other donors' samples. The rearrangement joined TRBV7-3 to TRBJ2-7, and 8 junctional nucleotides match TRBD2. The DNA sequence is TGTGCCAGCAGCCCGTCAGCGGGAGAGGACGGGGAGCAGTACTTC. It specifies CASSPSAGEDGEQYF.